This T cell receptor beta chain was identified in a study of T cell clones after liver transplantation. CDR1 SGHDT and CDR2 YYEEEE come from the germline V gene. The V gene end was trimmed by 4 bases and the J gene end by 4 bases; junction bases not matched to a gene: 8. The CDR3 length is 15 residues. Produced via immunoSEQ multiplex PCR; TCRdb's table is partial and in-frame only. The sample carries tens of thousands of clones, approximately 87% recorded once. This clone was seen only once. This receptor was identified in a human patient who received a liver transplant. A share of the T cells may be of graft donor origin. The sample was CD4+ T cells from blood, taken at the 22-month timepoint. The chain employs TRBV5-6 and TRBJ1-1, with TRBD1 matching 9 bases. The DNA of the CDR3 is TGTGCCAGCAGCGGGGGACAGGGAAGTATCACTGAAGCTTTCTTT. Translated: CASSGGQGSITEAFF.